The TCR beta chain under discussion was sequenced for a study of preoperative IRX-2 immunotherapy in early breast cancer. Stated treatment: preoperative locoregional IRX-2 cytokine immunotherapy. This phase Ib study tested locoregional IRX-2 cytokine immunotherapy given before surgery. The table came from immunoSEQ multiplex PCR; TCRdb's copy has only in-frame clones and leaves some out. This table holds about 3,100 clones, 69% found once. CDR1 is LNHDA, CDR2 SQIVND, per germline (reference sequence). CDR3 size: 15 residues. V shed 3 bases and J shed 2 bases, with 11 bases lying between them. The table lists this clone with a few counts.

The clonotype comes from a human donor with breast cancer. The specimen was tumor tissue, collected before IRX-2 immunotherapy. V gene TRBV19 combines with J gene TRBJ2-1; a weak D match, TRBD1 (5 bases). The CDR3 DNA reads TGTGCCAGTAGTATTGGTGACAGAGCCTACAATGAGCAGTTCTTC. Translated: CASSIGDRAYNEQFF.